The 24 T cell receptor beta chains below all came from one sample that was sequenced in a study of blood T cell repertoires in COVID-19. The protocol was immunoSEQ multiplex PCR, while the TCRdb copy is restricted to in-frame clones and leaves out a portion. Of about 200,000 clones listed, approximately 90% are singletons. Input material: PBMCs or T cells enriched from blood (not recorded which). Receptors were obtained from a woman younger than 45 who had recovered from COVID-19.

CDR3: CATGGNTEAFF. CDR3 coding DNA: TGTGCCACAGGGGGGAACACTGAAGCTTTCTTT. This sequence joins TRBV19 and TRBJ1-1, with TRBD1 matching 7 bases. The V segment lost 10 bases and the J segment 1 base; nucleotides outside the gene matches: 0. The CDR3 contains 11 residues. Germline CDR1 LNHDA, CDR2 SQIVND (reference sequence).

This sequence joins TRBV7-2 and TRBJ1-1; maybe TRBD1 (6 bases). Germline assignment: CDR1 SGHTA and CDR2 FQGNSA. Trimming cost V 0 bases and J 5 bases, with 7 bases left between them. There are 13 residues in the CDR3. The CDR3 region is CASSLATGTEAFF. The CDR3 nucleotides are TGTGCCAGCAGCTTAGCCACAGGGACTGAAGCTTTCTTT.

This clone was recorded only once. This rearrangement joins TRBV6-5 to TRBJ2-3; D might be TRBD2 (5 bases). In germline, CDR1 is MNHEY, CDR2 SVGAGI. This CDR3 has 13 amino acids. V was pared by 6 bases and J by 5 bases, with 12 bases between. The CDR3 sequence: CASRGPSGDTQYF. The CDR3 coding sequence is TGTGCCAGCAGGGGCCCGAGCGGAGATACGCAGTATTTT.

V gene TRBV19 combines with J gene TRBJ1-1, with 9 bases identical to TRBD1. Germline-derived CDR1 and CDR2 are LNHDA and SQIVND (reference sequence). Losses at the gene ends were 1 base for V and 2 bases for J; bases not matched to a gene: 8. This CDR3 has 17 residues. CDR3 in DNA: TGTGCCAGTAGTATAGTGAACAGGGGGCTAAGAAACACTGAAGCTTTCTTT. This codes for CASSIVNRGLRNTEAFF. The variable domain in full, completed from reference TRBV19 and TRBJ1-1, reads DGGITQSPKYLFRKEGQNVTLSCEQNLNHDAMYWYRQDPGQGLRLIYYSQIVNDFQKGDIAEGYSVSREKKESFPLTVTSAQKNPTAFYLCASSIVNRGLRNTEAFFGQGTRLTVV.

This chain's CDR3 is CAWSTGTGTEKLFF. In DNA form, the CDR3 reads TGTGCCTGGAGTACCGGGACAGGGACTGAAAAACTGTTTTTT. The chain combines TRBV30 with TRBJ1-4, with 9 bases fitting TRBD1. The V gene's germline CDR1 is GTSNPN and CDR2 SVGIG (reference sequence). V dropped 2 bases and J dropped 7; count of bases not matched to a gene: 5. The CDR3 totals 14 residues. The full variable domain, completed using reference TRBV30 and TRBJ1-4, is SQTIHQWPATLVQPVGSPLSLECTVEGTSNPNLYWYRQAAGRGLQLLFYSVGIGQISSEVPQNLSASRPQDRQFILSSKKLLLSDSGFYLCAWSTGTGTEKLFFGSGTQLSVL.

The chain has TRBV4-3 and TRBJ1-6; D unclear. Germline V gives CDR1 LGHNA, CDR2 YSLEER. The CDR3 is made up of 13 amino acids. V lost 8 bases and J 7 bases, leaving 12 bases between the germline ends. CDR3: CASAGNENSPLHF. In DNA form, the CDR3 reads TGCGCCAGCGCGGGTAACGAGAATTCACCCCTCCACTTT.

The chain joins TRBV6-6 to TRBJ1-2, with a tentative D call TRBD1 (6 bases). In germline, CDR1 is MNHNY, CDR2 SVGAGI (reference sequence). The CDR3 runs to 14 residues. Trimming took off 3 bases at V and 1 base at J, with 9 bases between the two ends. The CDR3 spells CASSYPQGNYGYTF. CDR3 DNA: TGTGCCAGCAGTTATCCACAGGGTAACTATGGCTACACCTTC.

The chain links TRBV24-1 to TRBJ2-1, with 7 positions matching TRBD2. V lost 9 bases, J lost 6 bases, and 7 bases stayed unmatched. This CDR3 has 13 residues. Germline-derived CDR1 and CDR2 are KGHDR and SFDVKD. The CDR3 loop is CATVAGEVNEQFF. In nucleotides, the CDR3 is TGTGCCACCGTGGCGGGAGAGGTCAATGAGCAGTTCTTC.

The chain is built from TRBV4-2 and TRBJ1-4; possibly TRBD1 for D (6 bases). CDR3 length equals 15 residues. V lost 8 bases and J lost 0, with 13 bases in between. Germline-derived CDR1 and CDR2 are LGHNA and YNFKEQ. The CDR3 reads CASRTGSATNEKLFF. The DNA for the CDR3 is TGTGCCAGCCGTACAGGGTCCGCAACTAATGAAAAACTGTTTTTT.

The rearrangement joins TRBV7-2 to TRBJ2-3; 8 bases are shared with TRBD2. V gave up 5 bases and J gave up 5 bases; unmatched junction bases: 9. CDR1 is SGHTA and CDR2 is FQGNSA in the germline V gene. The CDR3 runs 15 residues. CDR3 loop: CASSPPTSAVDTQYF. The DNA for the CDR3 is TGTGCCAGCAGCCCACCGACTAGCGCCGTAGATACGCAGTATTTT.

The rearrangement links TRBV19 to TRBJ1-5; 7 bases are a match to TRBD1. CDR1 and CDR2 from the germline V gene are LNHDA and SQIVND (reference sequence). This CDR3 contains 14 residues. J lost 8 bases, V lost 3 bases, and 7 bases had no gene match. CDR3: CASSIRQGREPQHF. As DNA, the CDR3 is TGTGCCAGTAGTATTAGACAGGGTCGGGAGCCCCAGCATTTT.

This chain joins TRBV5-1 and TRBJ2-7; D is unresolved. The CDR3 is 14 residues long. The germline V and J ends were trimmed by 1 base and 1 base, with 9 bases remaining between them. Germline V gene sequence: CDR1 SGHRS, CDR2 YFSETQ. CDR3: CASSLMAGSYEQYF. CDR3 DNA sequence: TGCGCCAGCAGCTTGATGGCAGGATCCTACGAGCAGTACTTC.

The chain joins TRBV3-1 (or the pseudogene TRBV3-2) to TRBJ1-1, with D possibly matching TRBD1 (6 bases). Between the trimmed V and J ends, which lost 5 bases and 6 bases, there was a span of 16 bases. Germline CDR1 LGHDT, CDR2 YNNKEL (reference sequence). The CDR3 runs 14 residues. The CDR3, as DNA: TGTGCCAGCAGCTTCGGACAGACGGTCGCTGAAGCTTTCTTT. Translated: CASSFGQTVAEAFF.

This chain connects TRBV5-1 to TRBJ2-5; 9 bases are shared with TRBD2. Trimming cost V 2 bases and J 7 bases; bases outside gene matches: 12. The CDR3 loop spans 16 amino acids. Germline values: CDR1 SGHRS, CDR2 YFSETQ. CDR3 in amino acids: CASSLMEIAGARTQYF. The CDR3 nucleotides are TGCGCCAGCAGCTTAATGGAAATAGCGGGGGCACGGACCCAGTACTTC. The variable domain in full, completed from reference TRBV5-1 and TRBJ2-5, reads KAGVTQTPRYLIKTRGQQVTLSCSPISGHRSVSWYQQTPGQGLQFLFEYFSETQRNKGNFPGRFSGRQFSNSRSEMNVSTLELGDSALYLCASSLMEIAGARTQYFGPGTRLLVL.

The DNA for the CDR3 is TGTGCCAGCAGTGAACAAGGGGTGGAGGGCTACACCTTC. Its protein is CASSEQGVEGYTF. The genes are TRBV2 and TRBJ1-2; D perhaps matches TRBD1 (5 bases). The CDR3 has 13 amino acids. Between the trimmed V and J ends, which lost 2 bases and 8 bases, there was a span of 12 bases. Germline values: CDR1 SNHLY, CDR2 FYNNEI.

The chain has TRBV6-2 or TRBV6-3 and TRBJ2-5, with D possibly TRBD2 on 6 matching bases. Deletions cut 0 bases from V and 2 bases from J, with 19 bases between. The germline V gene has CDR1 MNHEY and CDR2 SVGEGT. This CDR3 region has 18 residues. CDR3 region: CASSYSRPSALPQETQYF. CDR3 coding DNA: TGTGCCAGCAGTTACTCGAGGCCTAGCGCGCTACCACAAGAGACCCAGTACTTC.

The genes are TRBV7-2 and TRBJ2-1; 7 nucleotides line up with TRBD2. With 0 bases clipped from V and 6 bases from J, the junction kept 8 bases outside the gene matches. Germline assignment: CDR1 SGHTA and CDR2 FQGNSA. The CDR3 covers 16 residues. The CDR3 protein is CASSLARPREGNEQFF. The CDR3 nucleotides read TGTGCCAGCAGCTTAGCGCGTCCCAGGGAGGGCAATGAGCAGTTCTTC.

The CDR3 region is CAASDSIYSGNTIYF. For the CDR3, the DNA is TGTGCCGCCTCGGACTCAATATACTCGGGAAACACCATATATTTT. This chain joins TRBV19 and TRBJ1-3; no reliable D call. This CDR3 is 15 amino acids long. Germline loops: CDR1 LNHDA, CDR2 SQIVND (reference sequence). The V and J ends lost 11 bases and 4 bases respectively, with 21 bases between them.

The chain links TRBV6-1 to TRBJ2-1; TRBD2 matches 11 bases. Unmatched junction bases numbered 0, after V lost 0 bases and J lost 2 bases. The CDR3 consists of 16 residues. CDR1 and CDR2 from the germline V gene are MNHNS and SASEGT. CDR3 protein: CASSEASGGAYNEQFF. DNA for the CDR3: TGTGCCAGCAGTGAAGCTAGCGGGGGGGCCTACAATGAGCAGTTCTTC.

The chain combines TRBV6-5 with TRBJ2-7, with D maybe TRBD2 (5 bases). CDR3 length: 13 residues. V was cut by 6 bases and J by 2 bases, with 11 bases left in between. Germline V gives CDR1 MNHEY, CDR2 SVGAGI. The CDR3 DNA reads as TGTGCCAGCAGAGGAGGCGGAACCTACGAGCAGTACTTC. Amino acids: CASRGGGTYEQYF.

The J gene is TRBJ2-5, the V gene TRBV6-5; possibly TRBD2 for D (5 bases). This CDR3 comprises 14 residues. Trimming took 10 bases from V and 2 from J, leaving 17 bases between them. Per the germline V gene, CDR1 is MNHEY and CDR2 is SVGAGI. CDR3 nucleotides: TGTGCCACGGGGTCGGCAGAACCACAAGAGACCCAGTACTTC. Translation: CATGSAEPQETQYF.

V is TRBV9 and J is TRBJ2-1, with D possibly TRBD2 on 6 matching bases. Trimming removed 0 bases at V and 8 bases at J, with 18 bases between. Per germline, CDR1 SGDLS and CDR2 YYNGEE. The CDR3 covers 16 residues. CDR3 sequence (DNA): TGTGCCAGCAGCGTAGCTTGGGACTCCGGTGGCGATGAGCAGTTCTTC. Its protein is CASSVAWDSGGDEQFF.

V is TRBV5-8 and J is TRBJ2-7, with D possibly TRBD1 on 6 matching bases. CDR1 is SGHTS and CDR2 is YDEGEE in the germline V gene. This CDR3 is 14 amino acids long. V dropped 2 bases and J dropped 0 bases, with 9 bases sitting between them. CDR3 in amino acids: CASSLQGFSYEQYF. DNA for the CDR3: TGTGCCAGCAGCTTACAGGGATTCTCCTACGAGCAGTACTTC.

The chain recombines TRBV30 with TRBJ2-1; possibly TRBD1 for D (6 bases). V gave up 4 bases and J gave up 4 bases, with 14 bases separating them. Germline CDR1 GTSNPN, CDR2 SVGIG (reference sequence). This CDR3 comprises 14 residues. The CDR3 protein is CAWNRDITYNEQFF. In nucleotides, the CDR3 is TGTGCCTGGAATAGGGACATAACGTACAATGAGCAGTTCTTC.